This TCR beta chain was sequenced for a study of beta chain features in type 1 diabetes (dated 2018 in TCRdb). About the investigation overall: Patients and healthy donors did not differ in mean age, gender distribution, total cell number or subset yield. A total of roughly 99,000,000 sorted cells were examined across all samples, and the number of cells per subset was strongly correlated with RNA yield. The study compared the TCRB repertoires of sorted circulating CD4+ T cell subsets in recently diagnosed type 1 diabetes patients with those in matched healthy donors. Whereas all 30 or so donors provided naive and central memory subsets, regulatory and stem cell-like memory subsets were isolated from just 8 patients and roughly eight healthy donors.

Each donor gave one peripheral blood draw, approximately 120 mL on average, collected into heparinised tubes. A BD FACSAria II and a panel including CD45RO, CCR7, CD25, CD127, CD95 and CD27 were used to sort naive, central memory, regulatory and stem cell-like memory CD4+ T cells. A purity above 98% was achieved for all sorted populations. PBMCs were separated immediately by Lymphoprep density gradient centrifugation and were stained directly, without being cultured. So that batch effects would be minimized, each experiment stained and sorted samples in pairs, pairing one healthy donor with one patient. All of the isolated RNA was reverse transcribed with the High Capacity cDNA Reverse Transcription Kit, so expressed TCRB transcripts were sequenced. Naive, central memory and regulatory T cell samples underwent deep immunoSEQ sequencing, averaging approximately 3.5 million total reads per sample. Sorted cells were lysed in RLT buffer, and RNA was extracted using DNase-treated RNeasy Micro or Mini kits according to cell number. To prevent cross-contamination, every cell subset was processed on its own, while patient and healthy donor samples were processed together. TCRB sequences were amplified from cDNA with the immunoSEQ multiplex PCR, producing 87-bp fragments spanning the CDR3 region. The amplicons were sequenced using the Illumina HiSeq platform. The authors' pipeline ran thus. PCR bias was corrected computationally using synthetic template baselines, and reads within Hamming distance 2 were collapsed, with unmergeable singletons discarded. Reads were aligned against IMGT to assign V, D and J genes, CDR3 length and insertions or deletions at six rearrangement sites. Within each subset, clonotype counts were normalized to sorted cell number, and only after that were true diversity and Gini coefficients computed with the tcR R package. Repertoire sharing was quantified using the overlap coefficient calculated on TCRB nucleotide sequences. TCRdb limited this immuneACCESS table to in-frame rearrangements with V and J called. A share of clones is missing; checked studies link under half to unresolved V genes, and the rest is unexplained. D and trimming were read from the DNA, whereas the V and J calls and clone size are those reported in that table. The sample table records 250,000 to 350,000 clones; roughly 15% of these occur just once. The ten largest clones take up under 8.5% of the sample.

Spanning cysteine to phenylalanine, the CDR3 consists of 11 amino acids. Here the CDR3 DNA is all that survives: 33 bases in frame from base 1. The junction shows trimming of 6 bases on V and 9 bases on J, plus 9 bases between the germline ends. CDR1 and CDR2, per the germline V gene, are SGHAT and FQNNGV. General findings and caveats noted by the study authors: Fewer insertions and more nucleotide deletions at VDJ recombination sites were observed in patients with type 1 diabetes, implying thymic rearrangement abnormalities. The naive, central memory and regulatory TCRB repertoires appeared to resemble one another more closely among patients than among healthy donors. Shorter templates might have been favored by PCR, but patient and control samples were amplified and corrected together, so both groups would have been affected equally by any skew. Because cDNA was sequenced instead of genomic DNA, activated cells with high expression could be over-represented, although the groups did not differ in activation or CD3 levels. Because the HLA sub-analyses included only small numbers of individuals, any influence of HLA type on TCRB rearrangement was left unresolved. A moderate but significant shortening of TCRB CDR3 length was observed in type 1 diabetes patients in all four CD4+ subsets.

At least ten counts were recorded for this clone. Its cognate antigen has yet to be identified. Base qualities were left out, and no much larger clone turns up one base away. The sequencing input was central memory CD4+ T cells from blood. The source of this sequence is a man aged 25-40 years in good health. The chain joins TRBV11-2 to TRBJ2-1; the D gene lacks a confident call. The nucleotide sequence is given as TGTGCCAGCAGTCGAGCAGGTGAGCAGTTCTTC. Its product reads: CASSRAGEQFF.